The present T cell receptor (beta chain) was sequenced within a study of T cells after yellow fever vaccination. Whole-study results and caveats: Abundant bulk-derived clonotypes could contaminate FACS-sorted repertoires. Primary-vaccination clones mostly resurfaced post-booster (96% CD4, roughly 87% CD8). A weaker but faster secondary response was observed, peaking on day 5 versus 15.

Comments on this clonotype: As yet, its antigen is unknown. The junction and the germline gene differ at one end; a read error may be behind it.

Synthesis of TCR cDNA relied on 5'RACE template switching, which attached a universal primer site and UMIs. Each CDR3 protein gets one entry after TCRdb re-called the 5' RACE reads with MiXCR. The table records a few hundred thousand distinct CDR3 sequences, around 9.3% of them present only once. The specimen comprised CD4+ T cells sorted from PBMCs, sampled 5 days after the yellow fever booster vaccination. This receptor was identified in a man aged 18 to 35 who received the YFV17D yellow fever vaccine.

The CDR3 nucleotides read TGCGCCAGCAGCAACCTTGGGGCTTACGAGCAGTATTTC. This sequence encodes CASSNLGAYEQYF. The gene calls are TRBV5-1 and TRBJ2-7; possible D gene TRBD1, 5 bases. Looked up from germline, CDR1 is SGHRS and CDR2 is YFSETQ. The CDR3 totals 13 residues. The whole variable domain, remainder taken from reference TRBV5-1 and TRBJ2-7, is KAGVTQTPRYLIKTRGQQVTLSCSPISGHRSVSWYQQTPGQGLQFLFEYFSETQRNKGNFPGRFSGRQFSNSRSEMNVSTLELGDSALYLCASSNLGAYEQYFGPGTRLTVT.